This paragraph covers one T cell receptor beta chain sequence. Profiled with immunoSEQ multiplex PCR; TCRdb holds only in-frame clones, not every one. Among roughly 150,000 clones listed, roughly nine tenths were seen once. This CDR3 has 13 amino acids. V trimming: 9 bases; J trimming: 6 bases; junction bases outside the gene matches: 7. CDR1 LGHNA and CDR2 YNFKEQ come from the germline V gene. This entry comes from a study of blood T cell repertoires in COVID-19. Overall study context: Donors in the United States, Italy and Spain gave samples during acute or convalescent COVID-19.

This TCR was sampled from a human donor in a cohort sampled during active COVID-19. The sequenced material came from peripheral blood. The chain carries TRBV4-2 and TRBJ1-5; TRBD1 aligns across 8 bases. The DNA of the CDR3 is TGTGCCAGTGGACAGGGTGGTGGTCAGCCCCAGCATTTT. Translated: CASGQGGGQPQHF.